This T cell receptor (beta chain) was recovered during a study of CD8 T cells in Susac syndrome. Sequencing targeted TCR beta in T cells from blood (CD8+ and CD4+). Controls were healthy donors (matched for age and sex). The CD8+ and CD4+ T cells were negatively isolated, with the TEMRA cells enriched by FACS. With random hexamers, about 0.5 to 1 ug RNA was reverse transcribed. An immunoSEQ multiplex PCR generated amplified TCR beta CDR3 products spanning 54 Vbeta and 13 Jbeta. One entry per CDR3 protein results from TCRdb running MiXCR on the immunoSEQ multiplex PCR reads. This sample yields 100,000 to 150,000 distinct CDR3 sequences, of which over 85% are seen a single time; over 0.07% belongs to the top ten. The CDR3 contains 13 residues. Germline loops: CDR1 SGHAT, CDR2 FQNNGV. With 0 bases removed from V and 7 bases from J, the gap between germline ends came to 7 bases.

Sample: CD4+ T cells from PBMCs. The rearrangement links TRBV11-2 to TRBJ1-5, with D unresolved. The source is a human donor in good health. CDR3 DNA: TGTGCCAGCAGCTTAGACATAAACCAGCCCCAGCATTTT. Protein product: CASSLDINQPQHF.